The 30 T cell receptor beta chains listed next were all sequenced from one sample in a study of blood T cell repertoires in COVID-19. Produced via immunoSEQ multiplex PCR; TCRdb's table is partial and in-frame only. The repertoire includes around 300,000 clones, around 90% of them detected once, and about 1.8% sits in the top ten. Material: PBMCs or T cells enriched from blood (not recorded which). These receptors were obtained from a woman aged 40 to 50 who had recovered from COVID-19.

The chain employs TRBV19 and TRBJ1-1, with 10 bases lining up with TRBD1. Per germline, CDR1 LNHDA and CDR2 SQIVND (reference sequence). The CDR3 length is 15 residues. Trimming took 5 bases from V and 6 from J; bases not matched to a gene: 9. In DNA, the CDR3 is TGTGCCAGTAGTCCCCAGACAGGGGGCTCGGCTGAAGCTTTCTTT. Translating gives CASSPQTGGSAEAFF.

The gene calls are TRBV7-9 and TRBJ1-2; 9 nucleotides match TRBD1. The CDR3 has 15 residues. The germline gives CDR1 SEHNR, CDR2 FQNEAQ (reference sequence). V lost 4 bases, J lost 6 bases, and 9 bases stayed unmatched. The CDR3 DNA is TGTGCCAGCAGCTCCCCCGGGACAGGGATACATGGCTACACCTTC. Amino acid sequence: CASSSPGTGIHGYTF.

This clone was seen more than once but under ten times. The chain links TRBV2 to TRBJ1-4; D is unresolved. Germline CDR1 SNHLY, CDR2 FYNNEI. CDR3 length: 14 residues. Trimming stripped 3 bases from V and 4 bases from J, with 9 bases between. The CDR3 DNA sequence: TGTGCCAGCAGTGATATTGGGCGTAATGAAAAACTGTTTTTT. Its protein product is CASSDIGRNEKLFF.

The chain recombines TRBV6-5 with TRBJ2-2; D perhaps matches TRBD1 (6 bases). The V end was cut by 7 bases, the J end by 3 bases, with 15 bases between. The CDR3 is made up of 15 amino acids. Germline values: CDR1 MNHEY, CDR2 SVGAGI. Written as DNA, the CDR3 is TGTGCCAGCATCAAGACAGGTCGAGACACCGGGGAGCTGTTTTTT. Its translation is CASIKTGRDTGELFF.

This chain connects TRBV4-1 to TRBJ1-3; no clear D gene. The CDR3 totals 13 residues. Germline assignment: CDR1 MGHRA and CDR2 YSYEKL. Trimming removed 4 bases at V and 4 bases at J, with 8 bases between. The CDR3 DNA reads TGCGCCAGCAGCCGAGGAGGGGGAAACACCATATATTTT. The encoded protein is CASSRGGGNTIYF.

This clone has a single count. The chain recombines TRBV5-4 with TRBJ1-2, with D possibly matching TRBD1 (6 bases). Trimming took 0 bases from V and 2 from J, leaving 11 bases between them. CDR3 size: 15 residues. Looked up from germline, CDR1 is SGHNT and CDR2 is YYREEE (reference sequence). The CDR3 reads CASSLGGGQNYGYTF. CDR3 sequence (DNA): TGTGCCAGCAGCTTGGGTGGGGGCCAGAACTATGGCTACACCTTC.

Comments on this clone: Other DNA variants within this sample encode the same CDR3. The rearrangement uses TRBV9 and TRBJ2-2; 13 nucleotides agree with TRBD2. Trimming removed 2 bases from V and 4 bases from J; junction bases left unmatched: 2. CDR1 is SGDLS and CDR2 is YYNGEE in the germline V gene. The CDR3 covers 16 residues. The CDR3 loop is CASSVGLAGVTGELFF. In DNA, the CDR3 is TGTGCCAGCAGCGTCGGACTAGCGGGGGTCACCGGGGAGCTGTTTTTT. The whole variable domain, filled in from reference TRBV9 and TRBJ2-2, reads DSGVTQTPKHLITATGQRVTLRCSPRSGDLSVYWYQQSLDQGLQFLIQYYNGEERAKGNILERFSAQQFPDLHSELNLSSLELGDSALYFCASSVGLAGVTGELFFGEGSRLTVL.

V is TRBV27 and J is TRBJ1-1; D unresolved. The CDR3 spans 13 residues. Germline lookup yields CDR1 MNHEY and CDR2 SMNVEV (reference sequence). Trimming pared 2 bases from V and 1 base from J, leaving 5 bases between. CDR3 nucleotide sequence: TGTGCCAGCAGTTTACCAGGGAACACTGAAGCTTTCTTT. Amino acid sequence: CASSLPGNTEAFF.

This chain connects TRBV7-2 to TRBJ2-5, with D maybe TRBD1 (7 bases). Trimming removed 5 bases at V and 3 bases at J, with 16 bases between. CDR3 length equals 15 residues. Germline V gives CDR1 SGHTA, CDR2 FQGNSA. The CDR3 spells CASSLNRGGEETQYF. CDR3 DNA sequence: TGTGCCAGCAGCCTAAACAGGGGAGGCGAAGAGACCCAGTACTTC.

This chain uses TRBV25-1 with TRBJ1-2, with TRBD1 identical over 8 bases. CDR3 size: 12 residues. Germline assignment: CDR1 MGHDK and CDR2 SYGVNS. J lost 6 bases, V lost 7 bases, and 4 bases had no gene match. CDR3: CASNSGGHGYTF. The CDR3 DNA reads TGTGCCAGCAACTCAGGGGGCCATGGCTACACCTTC.

The chain employs TRBV5-6 and TRBJ1-4, with no clear D. This CDR3 contains 14 residues. In germline, CDR1 is SGHDT, CDR2 YYEEEE. Deletions cut 3 bases from V and 8 bases from J, with 14 bases between. The DNA for the CDR3 is TGTGCCAGCAGCTCGGACTTCAGGAACGAAAAACTGTTTTTT. It translates to CASSSDFRNEKLFF.

The chain is built from TRBV5-1 and TRBJ2-3; D may be TRBD2 (6 bases). From germline, CDR1 is SGHRS and CDR2 YFSETQ. The CDR3 is made up of 16 amino acids. V lost 1 base and J lost 1, with 13 bases in between. In DNA, the CDR3 is TGCGCCAGCAGCTTGTCGGGCGGGATGGGCACAGATACGCAGTATTTT. It translates to CASSLSGGMGTDTQYF.

This chain uses TRBV7-9 with TRBJ2-3, with D perhaps matching TRBD1 (6 bases). The CDR3 runs to 15 residues. CDR1 and CDR2 from the germline V gene are SEHNR and FQNEAQ (reference sequence). V lost 0 bases and J lost 1, with 8 bases in between. CDR3 residues: CASSLASGGTDTQYF. CDR3 nucleotides: TGTGCCAGCAGCTTAGCGTCAGGGGGCACAGATACGCAGTATTTT.

Only one count was recorded for this clone. Other DNA sequences in this specimen translate into the identical CDR3. The CDR3 reads CASSFLAGGTDTQYF. CDR3 coding DNA: TGCGCCAGCAGCTTCCTAGCGGGAGGGACAGATACGCAGTATTTT. The genes are TRBV5-1 and TRBJ2-3; 12 bases match TRBD2. The V segment lost 2 bases and the J segment 3 bases; nucleotides outside the gene matches: 1. Germline-derived CDR1 and CDR2 are SGHRS and YFSETQ. The CDR3 consists of 15 residues.

This clone appeared once. This chain connects TRBV27 to TRBJ2-3; D possibly corresponds to TRBD2 (5 bases). This CDR3 spans 12 amino acids. V was clipped by 5 bases and J by 7 bases, with 10 bases between them. Germline assignment: CDR1 MNHEY and CDR2 SMNVEV (reference sequence). The CDR3 DNA follows: TGTGCCAGCAGTCCGGGGTTGAATACGCAGTATTTT. This codes for CASSPGLNTQYF.

The chain has TRBV4-2 and TRBJ1-2; 8 bases map to TRBD1. Per germline, CDR1 LGHNA and CDR2 YNFKEQ. Trimming removed 2 bases from V and 7 bases from J; junction bases left unmatched: 12. The CDR3 covers 16 residues. The CDR3 DNA follows: TGTGCCAGCAGCCAATTGACTCGGACAGGGTCGGGTGGCTACACCTTC. It codes for CASSQLTRTGSGGYTF.

V is TRBV15 and J is TRBJ1-5; D might be TRBD1 (5 bases). Germline CDR1 LNHNV, CDR2 YYDKDF (reference sequence). This CDR3 has 15 amino acids. Trimming left V 7 bases short and J 0 bases short, with 13 bases between. The CDR3 protein is CATNGGEYSNQPQHF. Written as DNA, the CDR3 is TGTGCCACCAATGGGGGGGAGTATAGCAATCAGCCCCAGCATTTT.

The chain couples TRBV16 to TRBJ1-2, with TRBD1 identical over 9 bases. This CDR3 has 16 amino acids. J gave up 6 bases and V 4 bases, and 12 bases lay outside the gene matches. Germline CDR1 reads KGHSY; CDR2 reads FQNENV. The CDR3 coding sequence is TGTGCCAGCAGCCCACGACTGACAGGGGGTAGTAATGGCTACACCTTC. Its translation is CASSPRLTGGSNGYTF.

The rearrangement joins TRBV3-1 (or the pseudogene TRBV3-2) to TRBJ1-2; D remains ambiguous. The length of the CDR3 is 12 residues. Germline V gene lookup returns CDR1 LGHDT and CDR2 YNNKEL (reference sequence). Trimming removed 4 bases at V and 4 bases at J, with 7 bases between. As DNA, the CDR3 is TGTGCCAGCAGCCGCGGAACCTATGGCTACACCTTC. Amino acids: CASSRGTYGYTF.

The rearrangement uses TRBV6-5 and TRBJ1-6; D is uncertain. V was pared by 6 bases and J by 10 bases, with 10 bases between. In germline, CDR1 is MNHEY, CDR2 SVGAGI. The CDR3 contains 12 residues. CDR3: CASREGSSPLHF. The CDR3 nucleotides read TGTGCCAGCAGGGAGGGCTCGTCACCCCTCCACTTT.

This chain's CDR3 is CASSPRVRLGIYEQYF. DNA of the CDR3: TGTGCCAGCTCACCCAGGGTCCGGTTGGGAATCTACGAGCAGTACTTC. The genes are TRBV18 and TRBJ2-7, with D possibly TRBD1 on 5 matching bases. This CDR3 has 16 amino acids. Germline-derived CDR1 and CDR2 are KGHSH and LQKENI. V dropped 3 bases and J dropped 3 bases, with 18 bases sitting between them.

The chain recombines TRBV7-9 with TRBJ1-5; D might be TRBD1 (6 bases). Per germline, CDR1 SEHNR and CDR2 FQNEAQ (reference sequence). The V and J ends lost 5 bases and 7 bases respectively, with 18 bases between them. The CDR3 covers 15 residues. DNA of the CDR3: TGTGCCAGCAGCAAAAATACAGGGTTGGTGCAGCCCCAGCATTTT. Amino acid sequence: CASSKNTGLVQPQHF.

The chain employs TRBV7-3 and TRBJ1-2; possible D gene TRBD1, 6 bases. The germline gives CDR1 SGHTA, CDR2 FQGTGA. V lost 6 bases and J lost 2, with 10 bases in between. This CDR3 spans 13 amino acids. CDR3 DNA: TGTGCCAGCAGTTACGACAGGAACTATGGCTACACCTTC. Protein: CASSYDRNYGYTF.

The J gene is TRBJ1-1, the V gene TRBV5-1, with 7 nucleotides matching TRBD1. Germline CDR1 reads SGHRS; CDR2 reads YFSETQ. V was pared by 0 bases and J by 2 bases, with 4 bases of the junction left unmatched. The length of the CDR3 is 15 residues. DNA of the CDR3: TGCGCCAGCAGCTTGGGAGGGACAGATAACACTGAAGCTTTCTTT. Protein product: CASSLGGTDNTEAFF.

This sequence joins TRBV4-2 and TRBJ2-1; D might be TRBD1 (6 bases). The CDR3 consists of 17 residues. CDR1 LGHNA and CDR2 YNFKEQ come from the germline V gene. V lost 0 bases to trimming and J lost 4 bases, with 16 bases between them. The CDR3 loop reads CASSQDPRTELYNEQFF. Written as DNA, the CDR3 is TGTGCCAGCAGCCAAGATCCTCGGACAGAGCTATACAATGAGCAGTTCTTC.

The CDR3 is CASSQGTRGDTEAFF. DNA of the CDR3: TGTGCCAGCAGCCAAGGTACCAGGGGGGACACTGAAGCTTTCTTT. The V gene is TRBV3-1 (or the pseudogene TRBV3-2), the J gene TRBJ1-1; 7 bases are shared with TRBD1. Trimming removed 1 base from V and 3 bases from J; junction bases left unmatched: 5. Looked up from germline, CDR1 is LGHDT and CDR2 is YNNKEL (reference sequence). The CDR3 totals 15 residues.

This clone was seen a single time. J is TRBJ1-1 and V is TRBV6-6; 8 positions match TRBD1. V lost 6 bases, J lost 4 bases, and 4 bases stayed unmatched. The CDR3 totals 13 residues. The germline V gene encodes CDR1 MNHNY and CDR2 SVGAGI (reference sequence). The CDR3 loop reads CASRQGDLTEAFF. The CDR3 DNA is TGTGCCAGCAGACAGGGGGATCTCACTGAAGCTTTCTTT.

The V and J genes are TRBV9 and TRBJ2-2; no clear D gene. From germline, CDR1 is SGDLS and CDR2 YYNGEE. CDR3 length equals 12 residues. The V and J ends lost 8 bases and 3 bases respectively, with 8 bases between them. The DNA of the CDR3 is TGTGCCAGTGATCCAGACACCGGGGAGCTGTTTTTT. Translation: CASDPDTGELFF.

The gene calls are TRBV9 and TRBJ2-3, with 7 bases matching TRBD2. J lost 6 bases, V lost 0 bases, and 16 bases had no gene match. CDR1 is SGDLS, CDR2 YYNGEE, per germline. The CDR3 runs 18 residues. CDR3 bases: TGTGCCAGCAGCGTAGCTACGGGAGGCGGGGCACTTATCGATACGCAGTATTTT. Translation gives CASSVATGGGALIDTQYF. Drawing the rest from reference TRBV9 and TRBJ2-3, the complete variable domain is DSGVTQTPKHLITATGQRVTLRCSPRSGDLSVYWYQQSLDQGLQFLIQYYNGEERAKGNILERFSAQQFPDLHSELNLSSLELGDSALYFCASSVATGGGALIDTQYFGPGTRLTVL.

J is TRBJ2-5 and V is TRBV19; weak D call: TRBD1 (5 bases). This CDR3 has 13 amino acids. Per the germline V gene, CDR1 is LNHDA and CDR2 is SQIVND (reference sequence). The V and J ends lost 6 bases and 4 bases respectively, with 12 bases between them. For the CDR3, the DNA is TGTGCCAGTAGCCGTGGGGCCAGAGAGACCCAGTACTTC. Translated, it gives CASSRGARETQYF.